Presented here are 32 T cell receptor beta chains from one specimen sequenced in a study of T cell responses to AZD1222 COVID-19 vaccine. The method was immunoSEQ multiplex PCR; TCRdb's version includes in-frame clones alone and lacks a portion of them. The sample has fewer than 80,000 clones, less than 85% seen once. The sequencing here drew on peripheral blood, taken on day 0 of MenACWY control vaccination. Receptor source: an adult in good health.

Points on this clone: One end of the junction is discordant with germline, which a read error may explain. This rearrangement joins TRBV6-5 to TRBJ1-1, with a weak D call TRBD1 (5 bases). Germline CDR1 MNHEY, CDR2 SVGAGI. This CDR3 contains 13 residues. The DNA for the CDR3 is TGTGCCAGCACTTACTCCGGGGGCACTGAAGCTTTCTTT. Encoded protein: CASTYSGGTEAFF.

The J gene is TRBJ1-1, the V gene TRBV6-5, with 7 nucleotides matching TRBD1. The CDR3 consists of 14 residues. The J segment lost 7 bases and the V segment lost 7 bases, leaving 12 bases of the junction unmatched. Germline values: CDR1 MNHEY, CDR2 SVGAGI. CDR3 sequence reads: CASTERGRQGEAFF. Written as DNA, the CDR3 is TGTGCCAGCACCGAGCGGGGGAGACAGGGTGAAGCTTTCTTT.

V and J are TRBV2 and TRBJ2-2; the D is unclear. V lost 6 bases, J lost 4 bases, and 12 bases lay in between. This CDR3 comprises 14 residues. CDR1 and CDR2 (germline): SNHLY, FYNNEI. The CDR3 sequence: CASRLKAPTGELFF. The CDR3 bases are TGTGCCAGCAGACTGAAAGCGCCCACCGGGGAGCTGTTTTTT.

This chain uses TRBV2 with TRBJ1-2; D is uncertain. This CDR3 region has 14 residues. The V end was cut by 8 bases, the J end by 3 bases, with 16 bases between. CDR1 and CDR2 from the germline V gene are SNHLY and FYNNEI. The CDR3: CASARTVIYYGYTF. The CDR3 DNA reads as TGTGCCAGCGCGAGGACGGTGATTTACTATGGCTACACCTTC.

This clone occurred a few times. This rearrangement joins TRBV6-5 to TRBJ1-5; D perhaps matches TRBD1 (5 bases). V lost 8 bases, J lost 5 bases, and 13 bases lay in between. This CDR3 is 13 amino acids long. Germline V gene lookup returns CDR1 MNHEY and CDR2 SVGAGI. Here the CDR3 DNA reads TGTGCCAGCCTAGGGGCCTCTTATCAGCCCCAGCATTTT. Translation: CASLGASYQPQHF.

The sample holds many counts of this clone. The V gene is TRBV19, the J gene TRBJ1-2; D is uncertain. Germline V gene data show CDR1 as LNHDA and CDR2 as SQIVND (reference sequence). This CDR3 is 12 amino acids long. V lost 5 bases and J lost 8, with 12 bases in between. CDR3 in amino acids: CASSVGVRGYTF. CDR3 nucleotide sequence: TGTGCCAGTAGTGTCGGGGTTAGAGGCTACACCTTC. Together with reference TRBV19 and TRBJ1-2, the CDR3 gives the full variable domain: DGGITQSPKYLFRKEGQNVTLSCEQNLNHDAMYWYRQDPGQGLRLIYYSQIVNDFQKGDIAEGYSVSREKKESFPLTVTSAQKNPTAFYLCASSVGVRGYTFGSGTRLTVV.

This sequence joins TRBV25-1 and TRBJ2-2, with TRBD1 matching 8 bases. V trimming: 6 bases; J trimming: 3 bases; junction bases outside the gene matches: 3. In germline, CDR1 is MGHDK, CDR2 SYGVNS. This CDR3 has 14 amino acids. In DNA, the CDR3 is TGTGCCAGCAGAAAGACAGGGGACACCGGGGAGCTGTTTTTT. Translated: CASRKTGDTGELFF.

This clone occurred many times. The chain has TRBV5-1 and TRBJ2-1; the match to TRBD2 covers 7 bases. Germline CDR1 is SGHRS and CDR2 is YFSETQ. The trim removed 3 bases at V and 9 bases at J, leaving 9 bases unmatched. The CDR3 consists of 14 residues. In DNA form, the CDR3 reads TGCGCCAGCAGCTCGGGGACGGGAGGTCGTGAGCAGTTCTTC. Amino acids: CASSSGTGGREQFF.

The chain links TRBV2 to TRBJ2-3; D is uncertain. Per the germline V gene, CDR1 is SNHLY and CDR2 is FYNNEI. The CDR3 length is 11 residues. V lost 0 bases, J lost 6 bases, and 1 base lay in between. The chain's CDR3 is CASSEADTQYF. CDR3 DNA: TGTGCCAGCAGTGAAGCGGATACGCAGTATTTT.

The chain employs TRBV5-4 and TRBJ2-7, with 10 positions matching TRBD1. The germline CDR1 and CDR2 sequences are SGHNT and YYREEE (reference sequence). The CDR3 is 19 residues long. V shed 4 bases, J shed 6 bases, and the junction held 22 bases outside the gene matches. The CDR3 DNA is TGTGCCAGCAGCCCGGGACAGGGGCACCCCGGGGAGTTGAGCGGCGAGCAGTACTTC. Protein sequence: CASSPGQGHPGELSGEQYF.

The chain uses TRBV2 and TRBJ2-1, with D tentatively TRBD1 (6 bases). The CDR3 extends over 15 amino acids. V was trimmed by 8 bases and J by 2 bases, leaving 16 bases between them. Per germline, CDR1 SNHLY and CDR2 FYNNEI. The CDR3 sequence is CASGGEREAYNEQFF. CDR3 in DNA: TGTGCCAGCGGGGGCGAGAGAGAGGCCTACAATGAGCAGTTCTTC.

This chain joins TRBV6-5 and TRBJ1-2, with TRBD1 as a possible D gene (5 bases). Germline V gene data show CDR1 as MNHEY and CDR2 as SVGAGI. The ends were cut back, 6 bases at V and 0 bases at J, with 11 bases in the middle. The CDR3 covers 14 residues. This CDR3 is CASRPTATNYGYTF. Here the CDR3 DNA reads TGTGCCAGCAGACCGACAGCTACTAACTATGGCTACACCTTC.

This chain joins TRBV2 and TRBJ1-2, with a weak D call TRBD1 (5 bases). The germline V and J ends were trimmed by 1 base and 7 bases, with 10 bases remaining between them. There are 13 residues in the CDR3. The V gene's germline CDR1 is SNHLY and CDR2 FYNNEI. The CDR3 DNA sequence: TGTGCCAGCAGTGAAGGGGGGGTTGCTGGCTACACCTTC. It is translated as CASSEGGVAGYTF.

The chain joins TRBV6-1 to TRBJ1-4; possible D gene TRBD1, 5 bases. CDR3 length: 15 residues. In germline, CDR1 is MNHNS, CDR2 SASEGT. The germline V and J ends were trimmed by 5 bases and 3 bases, with 13 bases remaining between them. CDR3 DNA sequence: TGTGCCAGCAGTTCATCAGGGAACGCTAATGAAAAACTGTTTTTT. Protein: CASSSSGNANEKLFF.

V gene TRBV5-6 combines with J gene TRBJ1-2; 9 bases line up with TRBD1. The CDR3 has 13 amino acids. The trim removed 2 bases at V and 8 bases at J, leaving 4 bases unmatched. Germline V gene data show CDR1 as SGHDT and CDR2 as YYEEEE. CDR3 bases: TGTGCCAGCAGCTTACAGGGGGCCCAGGGCTACACCTTC. It yields the protein CASSLQGAQGYTF.

J is TRBJ2-1 and V is TRBV15; no definite D call. The CDR3 sequence is 15 residues long. The V end lost 0 bases, the J end lost 4 bases, and 10 bases lay between the germline ends. Germline CDR1 reads LNHNV; CDR2 reads YYDKDF (reference sequence). CDR3 region: CATSRDGRGYNEQFF. In DNA, the CDR3 is TGTGCCACCAGCAGAGATGGGCGAGGATACAATGAGCAGTTCTTC.

The genes are TRBV4-1 and TRBJ2-3, with D maybe TRBD2 (6 bases). Germline CDR1 and CDR2: MGHRA and YSYEKL. V gave up 2 bases and J gave up 6 bases, with 15 bases separating them. The CDR3 consists of 15 residues. The CDR3 loop reads CASSQLGLAGDTQYF. The DNA of the CDR3 is TGCGCCAGCAGCCAACTCGGACTTGCGGGGGATACGCAGTATTTT.

V and J are TRBV24-1 and TRBJ2-7, with D perhaps given as TRBD1 or TRBD2 (5 bases each). The CDR3 length is 13 residues. The germline V gene encodes CDR1 KGHDR and CDR2 SFDVKD. The CDR3 region is CATSDSWDERTDV. The CDR3 nucleotides read TGTGCCACCAGTGATTCCTGGGACGAAAGGACTGATGTC.

This chain uses TRBV28 with TRBJ2-2, with 11 positions matching TRBD2. The CDR3 spans 14 residues. Trimming cost V 6 bases and J 6 bases; bases outside gene matches: 3. Germline CDR1 and CDR2: MDHEN and SYDVKM. CDR3 sequence (DNA): TGTGCCAGCAGACTAGCGGGAGTCCCCGGGGAGCTGTTTTTT. As protein: CASRLAGVPGELFF.

J is TRBJ1-2 and V is TRBV10-3; no clear D gene. CDR3 size: 15 residues. From germline, CDR1 is ENHRY and CDR2 SYGVKD. V shed 7 bases and J shed 0 bases, with 15 bases lying between them. CDR3 amino acids: CAITEGPRTNYGYTF. Here the CDR3 DNA reads TGTGCCATCACCGAGGGCCCCAGAACTAACTATGGCTACACCTTC.

J is TRBJ2-5 and V is TRBV2; D possibly corresponds to TRBD2 (6 bases). V shed 4 bases and J shed 4 bases, with 19 bases lying between them. Germline CDR1 SNHLY, CDR2 FYNNEI. The CDR3 has 16 residues. As DNA, the CDR3 is TGTGCCAGCAGTGTTGAACCCGGGACTTGGCGAGAGACCCAGTACTTC. As protein: CASSVEPGTWRETQYF.

With respect to this clone: Other DNA sequences of this sample code for an identical CDR3. The J gene is TRBJ1-2, the V gene TRBV7-2, with 8 bases lining up with TRBD1. Germline CDR1 is SGHTA and CDR2 is FQGNSA. The CDR3 contains 13 residues. The ends lost 1 base at V and 7 bases at J; junction bases unmatched: 2. In DNA form, the CDR3 reads TGTGCCAGCAGCTTAGGAACAGGGGGTGGCTACACCTTC. The encoded protein is CASSLGTGGGYTF.

The chain combines TRBV6-5 with TRBJ1-2; TRBD1 matches at 9 bases. Germline V gene data show CDR1 as MNHEY and CDR2 as SVGAGI. Trimming cost V 6 bases and J 1 base; bases outside gene matches: 3. The CDR3 length is 14 residues. CDR3 sequence (DNA): TGTGCCAGCAGGGACAGGGGTGGTAACTATGGCTACACCTTC. Translating it yields CASRDRGGNYGYTF.

The rearrangement joins TRBV6-2 or TRBV6-3 to TRBJ1-5; perhaps TRBD1 as D (5 bases). Trimming cost V 5 bases and J 6 bases, with 11 bases left between them. Germline CDR1 and CDR2: MNHEY and SVGEGT. The CDR3 is 13 amino acids. The CDR3 reads CASSHGARQPQHF. For the CDR3, the DNA is TGTGCCAGCAGTCACGGGGCGCGTCAGCCCCAGCATTTT.

V gene TRBV7-9 combines with J gene TRBJ1-1, with D unresolved. The CDR3 covers 14 residues. V was clipped by 4 bases and J by 1 base, with 10 bases between them. Germline values: CDR1 SEHNR, CDR2 FQNEAQ (reference sequence). CDR3 in DNA: TGTGCCAGCAGCTCCCCTAGGAGGAACACTGAAGCTTTCTTT. It yields the protein CASSSPRRNTEAFF.

This clone was picked up one time. The rearrangement links TRBV6-2 or TRBV6-3 to TRBJ1-5; the D gene is possibly TRBD1 (5 bases). V lost 5 bases and J lost 5, with 7 bases in between. This CDR3 spans 12 amino acids. Looked up from germline, CDR1 is MNHEY and CDR2 is SVGEGT. CDR3 coding DNA: TGTGCCAGCAGTAGGGGCGATCAGCCCCAGCATTTT. Translation gives CASSRGDQPQHF.

This clone came up once. This chain links TRBV4-1 with TRBJ2-7, with a tentative D call TRBD2 (5 bases). CDR1 and CDR2 (germline): MGHRA, YSYEKL. The CDR3 has 14 residues. V lost 2 bases to trimming and J lost 2 bases, with 10 bases between them. Here the CDR3 reads CASSQLSGPYEQYF. CDR3 nucleotide sequence: TGCGCCAGCAGCCAACTCAGCGGTCCCTACGAGCAGTACTTC.

The CDR3 DNA sequence: TGTGCCAGCAGGGGCGGGGCCAACGTCCTGACTTTC. Its translation is CASRGGANVLTF. The chain has TRBV28 and TRBJ2-6; D remains unclear. This CDR3 contains 12 residues. Trimming stripped 6 bases from V and 4 bases from J, with 4 bases between. Germline values: CDR1 MDHEN, CDR2 SYDVKM.

The chain links TRBV3-1 (or the pseudogene TRBV3-2) to TRBJ2-3; 9 bases are shared with TRBD1. Trimming took 4 bases from V and 6 from J; bases not matched to a gene: 8. This CDR3 is built from 15 residues. CDR1 LGHDT and CDR2 YNNKEL come from the germline V gene (reference sequence). Here the CDR3 reads CASSPGTGFTDTQYF. DNA for the CDR3: TGTGCCAGCAGCCCTGGGACAGGGTTTACGGATACGCAGTATTTT.

The genes are TRBV7-9 and TRBJ2-2, with 9 bases fitting TRBD1. The J segment lost 12 bases and the V segment lost 4 bases, leaving 9 bases of the junction unmatched. CDR3 length: 14 amino acids. CDR1 is SEHNR and CDR2 is FQNEAQ in the germline V gene (reference sequence). The CDR3 bases are TGTGCCAGCAGCTCGTCCCGGGACAGGGAACAGCTGTTTTTT. It translates to CASSSSRDREQLFF.

The chain carries TRBV9 and TRBJ1-1; no clear D gene. This CDR3 contains 14 residues. Germline CDR1 and CDR2: SGDLS and YYNGEE. Trimming left V 0 bases short and J 4 bases short, with 10 bases between. The CDR3 nucleotides are TGTGCCAGCAGCGTAGGGCCGGAGGGCACTGAAGCTTTCTTT. Its translation: CASSVGPEGTEAFF.

The chain couples TRBV6-5 to TRBJ2-7, with D unclear. The CDR3 spans 11 residues. CDR1 is MNHEY, CDR2 SVGAGI, per germline. Trimming cost V 8 bases and J 5 bases, with 10 bases left between them. The CDR3 loop is CASLLQNEQYF. The CDR3 DNA is TGTGCCAGCCTCCTCCAAAACGAGCAGTACTTC.